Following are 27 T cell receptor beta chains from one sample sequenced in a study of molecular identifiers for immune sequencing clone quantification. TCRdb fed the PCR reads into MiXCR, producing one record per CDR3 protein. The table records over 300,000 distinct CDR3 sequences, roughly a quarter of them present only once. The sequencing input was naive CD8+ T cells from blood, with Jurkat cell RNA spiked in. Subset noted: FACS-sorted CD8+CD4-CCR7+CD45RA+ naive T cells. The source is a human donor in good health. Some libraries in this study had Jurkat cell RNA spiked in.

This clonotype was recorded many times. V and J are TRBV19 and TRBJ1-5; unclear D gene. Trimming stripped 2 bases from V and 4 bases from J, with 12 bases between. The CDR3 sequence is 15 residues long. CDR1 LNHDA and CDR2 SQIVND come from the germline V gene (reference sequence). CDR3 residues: CASSIRFAGNQPQHF. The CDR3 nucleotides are TGTGCCAGTAGTATACGATTTGCGGGGAATCAGCCCCAGCATTTT.

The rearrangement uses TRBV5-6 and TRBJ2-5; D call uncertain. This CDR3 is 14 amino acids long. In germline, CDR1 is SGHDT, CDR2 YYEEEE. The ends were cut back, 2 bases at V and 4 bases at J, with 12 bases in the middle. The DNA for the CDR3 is TGTGCCAGCAGCTTTGTACGGTTCGGAGAGACCCAGTACTTC. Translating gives CASSFVRFGETQYF. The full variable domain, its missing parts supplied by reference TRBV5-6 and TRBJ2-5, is DAGVTQSPTHLIKTRGQQVTLRCSPKSGHDTVSWYQQALGQGPQFIFQYYEEEERQRGNFPDRFSGHQFPNYSSELNVNALLLGDSALYLCASSFVRFGETQYFGPGTRLLVL.

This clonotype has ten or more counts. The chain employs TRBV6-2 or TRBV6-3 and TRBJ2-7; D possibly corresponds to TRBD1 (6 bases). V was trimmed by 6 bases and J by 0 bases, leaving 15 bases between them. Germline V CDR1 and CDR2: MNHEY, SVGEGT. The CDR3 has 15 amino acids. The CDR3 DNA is TGTGCCAGCAGCTCCGAGGGGGTAACCTCCTACGAGCAGTACTTC. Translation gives CASSSEGVTSYEQYF.

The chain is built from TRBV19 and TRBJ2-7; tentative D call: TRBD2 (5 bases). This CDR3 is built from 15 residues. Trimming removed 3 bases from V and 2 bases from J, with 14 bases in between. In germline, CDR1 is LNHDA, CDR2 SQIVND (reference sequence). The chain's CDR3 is CASSMAVDGAYEQYF. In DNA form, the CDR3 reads TGTGCCAGTAGTATGGCTGTTGACGGGGCCTACGAGCAGTACTTC.

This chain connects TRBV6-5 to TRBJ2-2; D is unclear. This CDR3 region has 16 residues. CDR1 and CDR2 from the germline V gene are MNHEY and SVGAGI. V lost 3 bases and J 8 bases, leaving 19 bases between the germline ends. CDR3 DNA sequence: TGTGCCAGCAGTTATGGCACCCCAAATAACTATGGGGAGCTGTTTTTT. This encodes CASSYGTPNNYGELFF.

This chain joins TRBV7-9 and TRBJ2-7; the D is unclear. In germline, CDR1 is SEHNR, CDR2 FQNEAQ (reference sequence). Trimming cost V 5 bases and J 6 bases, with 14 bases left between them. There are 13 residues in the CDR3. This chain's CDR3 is CASSPAGSTEQYF. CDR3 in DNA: TGTGCCAGCAGCCCGGCCGGGTCGACCGAGCAGTACTTC.

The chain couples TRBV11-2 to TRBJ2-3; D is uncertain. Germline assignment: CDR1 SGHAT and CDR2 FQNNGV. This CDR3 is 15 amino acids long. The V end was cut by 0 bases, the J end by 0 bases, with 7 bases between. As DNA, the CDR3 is TGTGCCAGCAGCTTAGATCGCCCGAGCACAGATACGCAGTATTTT. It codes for CASSLDRPSTDTQYF.

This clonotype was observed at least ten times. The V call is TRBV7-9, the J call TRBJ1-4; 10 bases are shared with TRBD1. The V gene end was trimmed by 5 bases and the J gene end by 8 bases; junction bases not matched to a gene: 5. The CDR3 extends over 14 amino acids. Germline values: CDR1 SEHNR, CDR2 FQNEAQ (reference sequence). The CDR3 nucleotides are TGTGCCAGCAGCCCCGGACAGGGGGGAGAAAAACTGTTTTTT. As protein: CASSPGQGGEKLFF.

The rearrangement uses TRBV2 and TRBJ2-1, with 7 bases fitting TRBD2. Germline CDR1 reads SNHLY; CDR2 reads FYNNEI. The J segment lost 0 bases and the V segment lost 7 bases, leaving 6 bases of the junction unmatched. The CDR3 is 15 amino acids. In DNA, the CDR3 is TGTGCCAGCACCCCCCGGGACTACTCCTACAATGAGCAGTTCTTC. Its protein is CASTPRDYSYNEQFF.

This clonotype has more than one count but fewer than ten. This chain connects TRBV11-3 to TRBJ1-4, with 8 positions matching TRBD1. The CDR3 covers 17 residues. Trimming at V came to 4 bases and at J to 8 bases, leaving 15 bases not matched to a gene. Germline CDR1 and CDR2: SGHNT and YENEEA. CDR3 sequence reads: CASSSSRDRWEEEKLFF. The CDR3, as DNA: TGTGCCAGCAGCTCGTCCCGGGACAGGTGGGAGGAGGAAAAACTGTTTTTT. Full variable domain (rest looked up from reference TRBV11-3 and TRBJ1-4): EAGVVQSPRYKIIEKKQPVAFWCNPISGHNTLYWYLQNLGQGPELLIRYENEEAVDDSQLPKDRFSAERLKGVDSTLKIQPAELGDSAVYLCASSSSRDRWEEEKLFFGSGTQLSVL.

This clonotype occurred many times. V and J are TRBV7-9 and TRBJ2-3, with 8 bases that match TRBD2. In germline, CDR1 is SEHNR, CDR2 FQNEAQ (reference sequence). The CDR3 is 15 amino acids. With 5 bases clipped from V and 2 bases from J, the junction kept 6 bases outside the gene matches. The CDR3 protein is CASSPLGGVTDTQYF. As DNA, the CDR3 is TGTGCCAGCAGCCCCCTCGGGGGGGTCACAGATACGCAGTATTTT.

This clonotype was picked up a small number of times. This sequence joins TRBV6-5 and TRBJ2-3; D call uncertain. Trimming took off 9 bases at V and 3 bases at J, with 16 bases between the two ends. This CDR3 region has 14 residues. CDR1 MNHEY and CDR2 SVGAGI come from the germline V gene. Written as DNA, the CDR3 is TGTGCCAGTAGGGCGTCCGAACTTACAGATACGCAGTATTTT. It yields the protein CASRASELTDTQYF.

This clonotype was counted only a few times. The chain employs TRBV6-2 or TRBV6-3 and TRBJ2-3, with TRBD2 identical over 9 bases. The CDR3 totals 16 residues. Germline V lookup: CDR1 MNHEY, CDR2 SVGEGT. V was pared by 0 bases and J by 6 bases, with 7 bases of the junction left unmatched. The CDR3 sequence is CASSYSSREGPDTQYF. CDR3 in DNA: TGTGCCAGCAGTTACTCTTCGCGGGAGGGCCCGGATACGCAGTATTTT.

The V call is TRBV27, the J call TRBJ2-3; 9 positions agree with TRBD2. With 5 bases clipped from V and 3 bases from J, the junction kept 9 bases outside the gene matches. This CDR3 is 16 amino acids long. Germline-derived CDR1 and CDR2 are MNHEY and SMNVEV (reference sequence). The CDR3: CASSPIAGAGTDTQYF. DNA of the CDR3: TGTGCCAGCAGTCCAATAGCGGGGGCGGGGACAGATACGCAGTATTTT.

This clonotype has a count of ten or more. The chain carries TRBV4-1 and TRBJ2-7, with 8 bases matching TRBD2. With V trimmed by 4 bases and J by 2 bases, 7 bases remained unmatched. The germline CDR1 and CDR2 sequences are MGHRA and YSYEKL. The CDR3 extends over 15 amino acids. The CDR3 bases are TGCGCCAGCAGCCGGGCCACTAGCGGAACCTACGAGCAGTACTTC. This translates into CASSRATSGTYEQYF.

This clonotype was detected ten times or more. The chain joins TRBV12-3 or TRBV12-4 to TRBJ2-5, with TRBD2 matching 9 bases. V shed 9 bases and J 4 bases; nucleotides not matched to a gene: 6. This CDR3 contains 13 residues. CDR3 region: CASKPGLAETQYF. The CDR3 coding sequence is TGTGCCAGTAAACCGGGACTAGCAGAGACCCAGTACTTC.

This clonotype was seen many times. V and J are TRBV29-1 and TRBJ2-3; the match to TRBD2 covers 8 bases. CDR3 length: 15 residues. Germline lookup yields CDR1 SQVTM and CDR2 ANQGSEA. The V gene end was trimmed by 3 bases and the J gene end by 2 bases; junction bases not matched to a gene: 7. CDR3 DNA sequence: TGCAGCGTTGAGGGCGTAGCGGGGATCACAGATACGCAGTATTTT. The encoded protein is CSVEGVAGITDTQYF.

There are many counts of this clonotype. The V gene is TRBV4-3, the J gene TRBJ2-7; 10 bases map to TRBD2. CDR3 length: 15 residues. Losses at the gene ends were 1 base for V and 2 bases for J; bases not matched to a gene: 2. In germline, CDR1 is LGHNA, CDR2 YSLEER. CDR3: CASSQGTSGAYEQYF. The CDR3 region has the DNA TGCGCCAGCAGCCAAGGGACTAGCGGTGCCTACGAGCAGTACTTC.

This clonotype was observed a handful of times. The CDR3: CASSSAGTFLYTQYF. In DNA, the CDR3 is TGTGCCAGCAGTTCAGCGGGGACCTTTTTATATACGCAGTATTTT. V and J are TRBV27 and TRBJ2-3; TRBD2 matches at 7 bases. The germline CDR1 and CDR2 sequences are MNHEY and SMNVEV (reference sequence). V dropped 4 bases and J dropped 7; count of bases not matched to a gene: 11. The CDR3 sequence is 15 residues long.

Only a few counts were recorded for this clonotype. The CDR3 is CASSSLTGGFGDTQYF. CDR3 coding DNA: TGTGCCAGCAGTTCCTTGACAGGGGGCTTTGGGGATACGCAGTATTTT. This chain links TRBV27 with TRBJ2-3; 10 nucleotides line up with TRBD1. Germline CDR1 reads MNHEY; CDR2 reads SMNVEV (reference sequence). The length of the CDR3 is 16 residues. Germline trimming cut 4 bases from V and 6 bases from J; bases unmatched to any gene: 10.

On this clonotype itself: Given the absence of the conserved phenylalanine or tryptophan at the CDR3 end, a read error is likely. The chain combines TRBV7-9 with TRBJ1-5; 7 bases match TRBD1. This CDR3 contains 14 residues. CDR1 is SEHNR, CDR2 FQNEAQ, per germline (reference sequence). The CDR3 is CASSPTGVNQRQHV. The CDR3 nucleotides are TGTGCCAGCAGCCCAACAGGGGTTAATCAGCGCCAGCATGTT.

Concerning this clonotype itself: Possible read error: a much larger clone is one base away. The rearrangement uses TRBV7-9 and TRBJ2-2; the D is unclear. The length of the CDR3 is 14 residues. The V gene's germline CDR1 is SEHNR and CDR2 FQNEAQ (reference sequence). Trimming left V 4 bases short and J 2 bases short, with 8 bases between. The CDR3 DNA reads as TGTGCCAGCAGCTCACTCGCAAACACCGGGGAGCTGTTTTTT. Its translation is CASSSLANTGELFF.

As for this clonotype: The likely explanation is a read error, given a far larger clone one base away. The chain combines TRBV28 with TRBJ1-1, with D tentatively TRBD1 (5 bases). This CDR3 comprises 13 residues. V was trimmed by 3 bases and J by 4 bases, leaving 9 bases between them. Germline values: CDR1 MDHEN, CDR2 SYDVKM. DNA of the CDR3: TGTGCCAGCAGTTTGGGGGACCGCACTGAAGCTTTCTTT. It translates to CASSLGDRTEAFF.

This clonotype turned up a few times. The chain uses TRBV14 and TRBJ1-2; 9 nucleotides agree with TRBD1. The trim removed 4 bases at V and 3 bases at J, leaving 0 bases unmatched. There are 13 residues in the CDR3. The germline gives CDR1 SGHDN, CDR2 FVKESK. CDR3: CASSRTGDYGYTF. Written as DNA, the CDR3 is TGTGCCAGCAGCCGGACAGGGGACTATGGCTACACCTTC.

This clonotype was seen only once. In DNA form, the CDR3 reads TGTGCCAGCAGCTCAGCGCGTATGAACACTGAAGCTTTCTTT. Translating gives CASSSARMNTEAFF. V usage is TRBV7-9 and J usage is TRBJ1-1, with unresolved D. This CDR3 region has 14 residues. Germline CDR1 reads SEHNR; CDR2 reads FQNEAQ (reference sequence). Trimming stripped 4 bases from V and 0 bases from J, with 9 bases between.

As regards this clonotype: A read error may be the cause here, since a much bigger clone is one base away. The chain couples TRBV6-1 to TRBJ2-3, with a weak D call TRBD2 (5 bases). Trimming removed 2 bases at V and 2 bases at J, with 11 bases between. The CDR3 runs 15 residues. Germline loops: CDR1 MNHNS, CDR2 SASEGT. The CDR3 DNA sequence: TGTGCCAGCAGTGAATACGCGCGGGCCACAGATACGCAGTATTTT. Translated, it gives CASSEYARATDTQYF.

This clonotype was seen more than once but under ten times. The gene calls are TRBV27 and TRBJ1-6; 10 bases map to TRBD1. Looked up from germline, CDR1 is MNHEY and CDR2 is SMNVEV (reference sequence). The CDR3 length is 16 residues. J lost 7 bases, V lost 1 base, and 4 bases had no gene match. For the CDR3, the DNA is TGTGCCAGCAGTTTATTGTCGGGACAGGGGAATTCACCCCTCCACTTT. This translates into CASSLLSGQGNSPLHF.